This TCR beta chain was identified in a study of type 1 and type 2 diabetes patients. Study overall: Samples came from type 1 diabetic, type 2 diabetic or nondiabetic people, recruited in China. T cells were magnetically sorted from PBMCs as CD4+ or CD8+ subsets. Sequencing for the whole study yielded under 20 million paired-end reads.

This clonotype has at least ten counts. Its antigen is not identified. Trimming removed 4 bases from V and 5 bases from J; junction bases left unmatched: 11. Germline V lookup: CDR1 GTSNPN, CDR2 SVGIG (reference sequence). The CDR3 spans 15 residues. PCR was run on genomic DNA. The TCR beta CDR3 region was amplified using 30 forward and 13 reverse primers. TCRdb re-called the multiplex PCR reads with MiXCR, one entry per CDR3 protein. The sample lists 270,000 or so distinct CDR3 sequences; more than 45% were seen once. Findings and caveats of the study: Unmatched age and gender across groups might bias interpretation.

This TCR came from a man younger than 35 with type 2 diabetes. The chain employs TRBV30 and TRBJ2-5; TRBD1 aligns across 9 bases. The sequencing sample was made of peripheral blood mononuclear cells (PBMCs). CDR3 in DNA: TGTGCCTGGACCTCCACAGGGGGCGGTTCGGAGACCCAGTACTTC. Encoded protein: CAWTSTGGGSETQYF.